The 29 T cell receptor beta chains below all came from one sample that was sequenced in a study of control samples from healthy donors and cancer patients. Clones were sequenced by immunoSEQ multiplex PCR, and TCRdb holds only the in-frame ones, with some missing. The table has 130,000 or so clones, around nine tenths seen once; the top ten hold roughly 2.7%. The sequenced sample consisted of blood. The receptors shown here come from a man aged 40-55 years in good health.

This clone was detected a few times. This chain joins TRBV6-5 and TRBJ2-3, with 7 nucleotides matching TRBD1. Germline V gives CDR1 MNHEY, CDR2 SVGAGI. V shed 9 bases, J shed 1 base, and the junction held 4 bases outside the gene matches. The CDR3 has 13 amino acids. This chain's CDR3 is CARHGQGTDTQYF. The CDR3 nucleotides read TGTGCCAGACACGGACAGGGCACAGATACGCAGTATTTT.

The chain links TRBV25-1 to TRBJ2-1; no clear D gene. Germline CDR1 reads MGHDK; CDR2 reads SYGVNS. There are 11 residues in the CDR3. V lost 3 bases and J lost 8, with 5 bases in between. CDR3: CASSDLHEQFF. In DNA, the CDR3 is TGTGCCAGCAGTGACCTCCATGAGCAGTTCTTC. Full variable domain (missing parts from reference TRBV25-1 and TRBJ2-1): EADIYQTPRYLVIGTGKKITLECSQTMGHDKMYWYQQDPGMELHLIHYSYGVNSTEKGDLSSESTVSRIRTEHFPLTLESARPSHTSQYLCASSDLHEQFFGPGTRLTVL.

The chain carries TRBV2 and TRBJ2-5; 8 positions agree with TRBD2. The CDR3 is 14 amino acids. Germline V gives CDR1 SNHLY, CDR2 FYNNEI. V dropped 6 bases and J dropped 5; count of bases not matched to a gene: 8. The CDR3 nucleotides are TGTGCCAGCAGGCCCGGGACTAGATGGGAGACCCAGTACTTC. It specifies CASRPGTRWETQYF.

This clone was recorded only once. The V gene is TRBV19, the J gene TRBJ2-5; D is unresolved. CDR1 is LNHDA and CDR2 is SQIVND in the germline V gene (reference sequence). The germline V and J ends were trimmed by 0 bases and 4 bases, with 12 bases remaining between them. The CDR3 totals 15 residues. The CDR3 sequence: CASSIDATGSETQYF. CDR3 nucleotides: TGTGCCAGTAGTATAGATGCTACGGGCTCAGAGACCCAGTACTTC.

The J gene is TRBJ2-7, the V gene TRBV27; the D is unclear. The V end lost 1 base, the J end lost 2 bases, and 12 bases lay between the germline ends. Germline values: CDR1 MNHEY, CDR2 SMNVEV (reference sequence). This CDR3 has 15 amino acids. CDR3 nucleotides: TGTGCCAGCAGTTTATTTCTGGGCAAGACCTACGAGCAGTACTTC. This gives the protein CASSLFLGKTYEQYF.

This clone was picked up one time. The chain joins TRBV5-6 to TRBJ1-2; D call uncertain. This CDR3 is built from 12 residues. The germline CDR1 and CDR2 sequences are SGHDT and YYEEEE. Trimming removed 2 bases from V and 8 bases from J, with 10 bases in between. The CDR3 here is CASSFGVRGYTF. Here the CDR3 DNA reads TGTGCCAGCAGCTTCGGGGTTCGCGGCTACACCTTC.

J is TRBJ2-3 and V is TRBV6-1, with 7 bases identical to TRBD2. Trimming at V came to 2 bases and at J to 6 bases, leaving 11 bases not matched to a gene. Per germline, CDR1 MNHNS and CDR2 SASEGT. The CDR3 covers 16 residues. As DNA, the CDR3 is TGTGCCAGCAGTGAATCGAGCGGGGAGGGGCGTGATACGCAGTATTTT. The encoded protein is CASSESSGEGRDTQYF.

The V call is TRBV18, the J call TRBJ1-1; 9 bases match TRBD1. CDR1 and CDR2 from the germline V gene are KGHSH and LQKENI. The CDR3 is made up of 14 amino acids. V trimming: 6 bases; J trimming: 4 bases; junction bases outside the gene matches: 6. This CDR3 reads CASSPDRGGTEAFF. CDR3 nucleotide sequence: TGTGCCAGCTCTCCGGACAGGGGCGGCACTGAAGCTTTCTTT.

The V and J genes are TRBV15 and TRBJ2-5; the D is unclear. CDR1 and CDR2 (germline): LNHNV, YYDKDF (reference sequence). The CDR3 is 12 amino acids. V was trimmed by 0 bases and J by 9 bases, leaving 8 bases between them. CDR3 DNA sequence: TGTGCCACCAGCAGAGAGGCGTTTCCCCAGTACTTC. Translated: CATSREAFPQYF.

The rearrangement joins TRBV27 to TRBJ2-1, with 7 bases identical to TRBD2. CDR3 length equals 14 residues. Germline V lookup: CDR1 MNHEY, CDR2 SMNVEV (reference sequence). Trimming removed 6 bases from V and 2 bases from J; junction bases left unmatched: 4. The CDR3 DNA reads TGTGCCAGCAGCGGGGGGAGGACCTACAATGAGCAGTTCTTC. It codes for CASSGGRTYNEQFF.

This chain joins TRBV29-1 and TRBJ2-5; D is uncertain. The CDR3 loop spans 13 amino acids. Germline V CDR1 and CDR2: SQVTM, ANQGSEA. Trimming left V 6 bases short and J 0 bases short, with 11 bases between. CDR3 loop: CSVRGRYQETQYF. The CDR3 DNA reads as TGCAGCGTCCGAGGAAGGTACCAAGAGACCCAGTACTTC.

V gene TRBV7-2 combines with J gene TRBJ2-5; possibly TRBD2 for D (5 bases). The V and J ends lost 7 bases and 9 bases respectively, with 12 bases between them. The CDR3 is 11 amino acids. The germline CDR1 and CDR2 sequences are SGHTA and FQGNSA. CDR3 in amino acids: CASTLAGPQYF. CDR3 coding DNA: TGTGCCAGCACCCTCGCGGGCCCCCAGTACTTC.

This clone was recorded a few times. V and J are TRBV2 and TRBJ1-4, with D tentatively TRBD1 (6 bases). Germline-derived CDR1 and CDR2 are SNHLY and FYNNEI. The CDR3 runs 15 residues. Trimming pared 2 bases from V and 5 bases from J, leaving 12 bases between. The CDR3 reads CASSEQGTGNEKLFF. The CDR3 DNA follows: TGTGCCAGCAGTGAACAGGGGACGGGAAATGAAAAACTGTTTTTT.

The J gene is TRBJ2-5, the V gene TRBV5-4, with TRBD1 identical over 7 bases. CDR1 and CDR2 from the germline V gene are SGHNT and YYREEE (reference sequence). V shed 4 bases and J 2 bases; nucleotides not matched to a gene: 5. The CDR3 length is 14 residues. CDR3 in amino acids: CASSHRQGQETQYF. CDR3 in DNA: TGTGCCAGCAGCCACCGACAGGGACAAGAGACCCAGTACTTC.

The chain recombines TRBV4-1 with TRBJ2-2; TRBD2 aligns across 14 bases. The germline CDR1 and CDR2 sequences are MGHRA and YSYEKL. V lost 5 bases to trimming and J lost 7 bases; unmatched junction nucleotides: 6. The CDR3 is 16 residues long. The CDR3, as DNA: TGCGCCAGCAGCTCACCGACTAGCGGGGGGGACGGGGAGCTGTTTTTT. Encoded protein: CASSSPTSGGDGELFF.

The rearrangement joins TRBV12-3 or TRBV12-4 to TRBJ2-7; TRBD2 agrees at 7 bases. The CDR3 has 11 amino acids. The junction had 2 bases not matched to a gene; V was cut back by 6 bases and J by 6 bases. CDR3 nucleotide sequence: TGTGCCAGCAGGAAGCGGGGCGAGCAGTACTTC. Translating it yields CASRKRGEQYF.

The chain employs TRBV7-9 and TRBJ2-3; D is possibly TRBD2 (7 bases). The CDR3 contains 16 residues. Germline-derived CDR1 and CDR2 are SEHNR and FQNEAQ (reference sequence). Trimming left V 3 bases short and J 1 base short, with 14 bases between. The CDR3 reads CASSLGGLAGTDTQYF. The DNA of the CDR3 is TGTGCCAGCAGCTTGGGGGGGCTAGCGGGCACAGATACGCAGTATTTT.

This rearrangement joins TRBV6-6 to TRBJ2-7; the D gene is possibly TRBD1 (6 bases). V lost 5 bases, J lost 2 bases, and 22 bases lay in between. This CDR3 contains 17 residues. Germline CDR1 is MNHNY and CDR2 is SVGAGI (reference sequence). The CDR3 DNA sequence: TGTGCCAGCAGTCGACGACAGGTTACAGGGCGGGCCTACGAGCAGTACTTC. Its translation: CASSRRQVTGRAYEQYF.

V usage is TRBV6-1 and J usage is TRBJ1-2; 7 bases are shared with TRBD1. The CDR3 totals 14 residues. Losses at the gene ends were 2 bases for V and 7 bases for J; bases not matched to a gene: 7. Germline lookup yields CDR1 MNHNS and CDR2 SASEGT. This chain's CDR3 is CASSERGGAIGYTF. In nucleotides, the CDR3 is TGTGCCAGCAGTGAAAGAGGGGGCGCGATTGGCTACACCTTC.

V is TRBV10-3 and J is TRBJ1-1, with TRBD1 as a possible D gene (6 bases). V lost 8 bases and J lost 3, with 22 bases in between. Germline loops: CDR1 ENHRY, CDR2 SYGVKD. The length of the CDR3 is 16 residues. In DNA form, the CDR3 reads TGTGCCATCCGCGGGGAGGGGGGGAGGAAGGACACTGAAGCTTTCTTT. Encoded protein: CAIRGEGGRKDTEAFF.

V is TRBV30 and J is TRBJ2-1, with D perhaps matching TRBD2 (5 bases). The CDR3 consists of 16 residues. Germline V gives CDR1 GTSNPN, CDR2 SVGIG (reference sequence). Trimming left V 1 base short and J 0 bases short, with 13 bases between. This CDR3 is CAWSGGPSFSYNEQFF. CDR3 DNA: TGTGCCTGGAGTGGAGGGCCCAGCTTCTCCTACAATGAGCAGTTCTTC.

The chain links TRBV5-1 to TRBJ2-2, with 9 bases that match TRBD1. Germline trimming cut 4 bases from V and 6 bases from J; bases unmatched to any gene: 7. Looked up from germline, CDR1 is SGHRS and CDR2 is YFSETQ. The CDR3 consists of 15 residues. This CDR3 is CASSPVGQGAGELFF. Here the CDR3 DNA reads TGCGCCAGCAGCCCGGTGGGACAGGGTGCCGGGGAGCTGTTTTTT.

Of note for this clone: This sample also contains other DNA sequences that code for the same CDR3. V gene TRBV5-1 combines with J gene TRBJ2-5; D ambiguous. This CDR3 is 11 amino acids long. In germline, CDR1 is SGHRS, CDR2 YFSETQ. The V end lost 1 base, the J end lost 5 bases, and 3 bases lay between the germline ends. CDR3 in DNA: TGCGCCAGCAGCTTGAAGGAGACCCAGTACTTC. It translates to CASSLKETQYF.

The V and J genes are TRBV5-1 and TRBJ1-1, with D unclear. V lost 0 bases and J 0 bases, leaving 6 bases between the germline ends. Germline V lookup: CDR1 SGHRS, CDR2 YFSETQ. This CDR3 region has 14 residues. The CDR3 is CASSLGQMNTEAFF. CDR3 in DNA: TGCGCCAGCAGCTTGGGGCAGATGAACACTGAAGCTTTCTTT.

CDR3 nucleotides: TGTGCCATCAGTGACTTACAGGGAGAGACCCAGTACTTC. Amino acids: CAISDLQGETQYF. The chain employs TRBV10-3 and TRBJ2-5, with a possible D match to TRBD1 (6 bases). Germline lookup yields CDR1 ENHRY and CDR2 SYGVKD. The length of the CDR3 is 13 residues. Trimming cost V 3 bases and J 4 bases, with 9 bases left between them.

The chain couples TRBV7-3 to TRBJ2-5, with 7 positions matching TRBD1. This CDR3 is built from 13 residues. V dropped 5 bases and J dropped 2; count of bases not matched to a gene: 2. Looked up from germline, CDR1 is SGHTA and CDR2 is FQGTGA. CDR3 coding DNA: TGTGCCAGCAGCCGGGGACAGCAAGAGACCCAGTACTTC. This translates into CASSRGQQETQYF.

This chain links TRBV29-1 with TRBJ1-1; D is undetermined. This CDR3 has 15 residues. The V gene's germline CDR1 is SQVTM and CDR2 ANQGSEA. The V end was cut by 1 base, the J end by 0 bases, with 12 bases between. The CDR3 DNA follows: TGCAGCGTTGAAGGTCGGTGGGCCTTGAACACTGAAGCTTTCTTT. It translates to CSVEGRWALNTEAFF.

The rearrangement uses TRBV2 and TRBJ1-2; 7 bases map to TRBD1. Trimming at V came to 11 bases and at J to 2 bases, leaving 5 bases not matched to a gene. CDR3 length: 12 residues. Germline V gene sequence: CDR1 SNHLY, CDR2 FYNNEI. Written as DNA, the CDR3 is TGTGCCGGACACAGGGGAAACTATGGCTACACCTTC. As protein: CAGHRGNYGYTF.

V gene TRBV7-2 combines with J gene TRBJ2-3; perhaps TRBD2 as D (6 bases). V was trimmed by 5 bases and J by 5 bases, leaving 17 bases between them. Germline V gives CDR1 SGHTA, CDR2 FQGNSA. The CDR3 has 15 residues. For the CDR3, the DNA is TGTGCCAGCAGCCAGGGACCTTGGGGGGTAGATACGCAGTATTTT. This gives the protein CASSQGPWGVDTQYF.